These 27 T cell receptor beta chains were all obtained from the same sample, sequenced in a study of T cell responses to AZD1222 COVID-19 vaccine. Clones were read by immunoSEQ multiplex PCR, and TCRdb kept only the in-frame ones, dropping some. Here the sample spans roughly 100,000 clones, around 91% being singletons. The sample was peripheral blood, taken on day 0 of AZD1222 vaccination. The receptors were gathered from an adult in good health.

CDR3 sequence reads: CASSPPTSYNEQFF. In nucleotides, the CDR3 is TGTGCCAGCAGCCCCCCGACGTCCTACAATGAGCAGTTCTTC. The chain carries TRBV5-5 and TRBJ2-1; D gene unclear. Trimming removed 4 bases from V and 1 base from J, with 9 bases in between. The germline gives CDR1 SGHKS, CDR2 YYEKEE (reference sequence). This CDR3 spans 14 amino acids. The entire variable domain, with the rest obtained from reference TRBV5-5 and TRBJ2-1, is as follows: DAGVTQSPTHLIKTRGQQVTLRCSPISGHKSVSWYQQVLGQGPQFIFQYYEKEERGRGNFPDRFSARQFPNYSSELNVNALLLGDSALYLCASSPPTSYNEQFFGPGTRLTVL.

The chain couples TRBV7-6 to TRBJ1-6; 9 bases match TRBD1. J lost 7 bases, V lost 4 bases, and 5 bases had no gene match. From germline, CDR1 is SGHVS and CDR2 FNYEAQ. The CDR3 covers 15 residues. DNA for the CDR3: TGTGCCAGCAGCTCATGGGACAGGGACAATTCACCCCTCCACTTT. It specifies CASSSWDRDNSPLHF.

The V gene is TRBV6-5, the J gene TRBJ2-7, with TRBD1 matching 7 bases. CDR3 length: 13 amino acids. Germline V gene lookup returns CDR1 MNHEY and CDR2 SVGAGI. The ends lost 2 bases at V and 7 bases at J; junction bases unmatched: 5. CDR3 loop: CASSYAGGIEQYF. The CDR3, as DNA: TGTGCCAGCAGTTACGCAGGGGGAATTGAGCAGTACTTC.

The chain employs TRBV15 and TRBJ2-7; 10 positions match TRBD2. The CDR3 extends over 15 amino acids. Losses at the gene ends were 3 bases for V and 5 bases for J; bases not matched to a gene: 7. Germline loops: CDR1 LNHNV, CDR2 YYDKDF (reference sequence). The CDR3 loop reads CATSSQVLAGNEQYF. The CDR3 nucleotides read TGTGCCACCAGCAGCCAAGTACTAGCGGGGAACGAGCAGTACTTC.

J is TRBJ1-1 and V is TRBV5-5; 9 bases agree with TRBD1. Germline V CDR1 and CDR2: SGHKS, YYEKEE (reference sequence). The CDR3 extends over 12 amino acids. The junction had 3 bases not matched to a gene; V was cut back by 4 bases and J by 8 bases. CDR3 protein: CASSLTGGEAFF. The CDR3 DNA reads as TGTGCCAGCAGCCTAACAGGGGGCGAAGCTTTCTTT.

This sequence joins TRBV11-2 and TRBJ1-6, with D possibly being TRBD1 (6 bases). The V gene's germline CDR1 is SGHAT and CDR2 FQNNGV. The CDR3 extends over 16 amino acids. V was cut by 6 bases and J by 8 bases, with 20 bases left in between. The chain's CDR3 is CASSSFGGARDSPLHF. As DNA, the CDR3 is TGTGCCAGCAGTTCCTTTGGGGGGGCGAGAGATTCACCCCTCCACTTT.

The chain links TRBV7-5 to TRBJ2-7; TRBD1 is taken as the D call from the table, unchecked against the DNA. TRBV7-5 is tagged as a pseudogene. This CDR3 has 17 residues. The CDR3 DNA sequence: TGTGCCAGAAGCTCCTTATCGCGGACAGGGGGGGCCTACGAGCAGTACTTC. Translation: CARSSLSRTGGAYEQYF.

Only one count was recorded for this clone. The V gene is TRBV6-5, the J gene TRBJ2-7; TRBD2 matches 7 bases. The CDR3 runs to 15 residues. Germline V lookup: CDR1 MNHEY, CDR2 SVGAGI. Unmatched junction bases numbered 13, after V lost 6 bases and J lost 5 bases. DNA of the CDR3: TGTGCCAGCAGCCCCATTCTATGGGGGGGTAACGAGCAGTACTTC. It codes for CASSPILWGGNEQYF.

The sample holds one count of this clone. This chain connects TRBV3-1 (or the pseudogene TRBV3-2) to TRBJ2-2; D is undetermined. This CDR3 contains 14 residues. CDR1 and CDR2 (germline): LGHDT, YNNKEL (reference sequence). V shed 1 base and J shed 4 bases, with 7 bases lying between them. The CDR3 sequence is CASSQGRSTGELFF. The CDR3 DNA sequence: TGTGCCAGCAGCCAAGGAAGGAGCACCGGGGAGCTGTTTTTT.

The chain has TRBV28 and TRBJ1-6, with D possibly TRBD1 on 5 matching bases. Trimming shortened V by 5 bases and J by 9 bases, and 8 bases separated the two germline ends. Germline values: CDR1 MDHEN, CDR2 SYDVKM. This CDR3 is 12 amino acids long. The CDR3 sequence: CASSETASPLHF. Written as DNA, the CDR3 is TGTGCCAGCAGTGAGACAGCTTCACCCCTCCACTTT.

J is TRBJ1-3 and V is TRBV10-3; D may be TRBD1 (6 bases). V lost 8 bases and J 2 bases, leaving 10 bases between the germline ends. The V gene's germline CDR1 is ENHRY and CDR2 SYGVKD. This CDR3 contains 13 residues. The CDR3 DNA sequence: TGTGCCATCCGGTCAGGGGCTGGAAACACCATATATTTT. Translation gives CAIRSGAGNTIYF.

The chain carries TRBV20-1 and TRBJ2-1; D gene uncertain. This CDR3 contains 11 residues. CDR1 is DFQATT and CDR2 is SNEGSKA in the germline V gene (reference sequence). V dropped 2 bases and J dropped 2 bases, with 1 base sitting between them. CDR3 region: CSARPYNEQFF. The CDR3 DNA reads as TGCAGTGCTAGACCCTACAATGAGCAGTTCTTC.

A single count supports this clone. The chain uses TRBV7-6 and TRBJ1-5; D uncertain. The germline V and J ends were trimmed by 2 bases and 6 bases, with 11 bases remaining between them. The CDR3 runs 14 residues. The V gene's germline CDR1 is SGHVS and CDR2 FNYEAQ. CDR3 nucleotides: TGTGCCAGCAGCTTACGGACCGATAGTCAGCCCCAGCATTTT. As protein: CASSLRTDSQPQHF.

This sequence joins TRBV6-5 and TRBJ1-5; TRBD1 is a possible D gene (6 bases). The V gene lost 6 bases and the J gene lost 7 bases, with 19 bases spanning the gap. This CDR3 has 15 residues. Germline V gene data show CDR1 as MNHEY and CDR2 as SVGAGI. DNA of the CDR3: TGTGCCAGCAGATGGGAGGCAGGGCAGGGGCAGCCCCAGCATTTT. It specifies CASRWEAGQGQPQHF.

The CDR3 coding sequence is TGTGCCACTGCATTAGCGGGGGCATCAGATACGCAGTATTTT. Its translation: CATALAGASDTQYF. The chain carries TRBV27 and TRBJ2-3; 9 nucleotides match TRBD2. The CDR3 length is 14 residues. In germline, CDR1 is MNHEY, CDR2 SMNVEV (reference sequence). J was trimmed by 4 bases and V by 10 bases; bases with no gene match: 9.

The V gene is TRBV7-9, the J gene TRBJ1-3; D gene uncertain. The CDR3 has 16 amino acids. The V and J ends lost 2 bases and 0 bases respectively, with 11 bases between them. Germline values: CDR1 SEHNR, CDR2 FQNEAQ (reference sequence). CDR3 nucleotide sequence: TGTGCCAGCAGCTTATCGGCGGGGAGCTCTGGAAACACCATATATTTT. Amino acids: CASSLSAGSSGNTIYF. Complete variable domain (other parts from reference TRBV7-9 and TRBJ1-3): DTGVSQNPRHKITKRGQNVTFRCDPISEHNRLYWYRQTLGQGPEFLTYFQNEAQLEKSRLLSDRFSAERPKGSFSTLEIQRTEQGDSAMYLCASSLSAGSSGNTIYFGEGSWLTVV.

V and J are TRBV7-2 and TRBJ2-1; D perhaps matches TRBD1 (5 bases). There are 15 residues in the CDR3. Germline V lookup: CDR1 SGHTA, CDR2 FQGNSA. V gave up 5 bases and J gave up 9 bases, with 20 bases separating them. The CDR3 loop reads CASSPQGSLGGEQFF. The CDR3 DNA reads as TGTGCCAGCAGCCCCCAGGGCTCGTTGGGTGGTGAGCAGTTCTTC. Full variable domain (rest looked up from reference TRBV7-2 and TRBJ2-1): GAGVSQSPSNKVTEKGKDVELRCDPISGHTALYWYRQSLGQGLEFLIYFQGNSAPDKSGLPSDRFSAERTGGSVSTLTIQRTQQEDSAVYLCASSPQGSLGGEQFFGPGTRLTVL.

The gene calls are TRBV5-5 and TRBJ1-6; 11 nucleotides line up with TRBD1. V shed 4 bases, J shed 7 bases, and the junction held 7 bases outside the gene matches. This CDR3 is 16 amino acids long. CDR1 is SGHKS and CDR2 is YYEKEE in the germline V gene (reference sequence). In nucleotides, the CDR3 is TGTGCCAGCAGCACCGGGACAGGGGGTAGGAATTCACCCCTCCACTTT. Its protein is CASSTGTGGRNSPLHF.

The V call is TRBV2, the J call TRBJ1-5; D is unresolved. V lost 0 bases, J lost 8 bases, and 14 bases lay in between. Per the germline V gene, CDR1 is SNHLY and CDR2 is FYNNEI. The CDR3 consists of 15 residues. CDR3 residues: CASSEALAVVKPQHF. The CDR3 nucleotides are TGTGCCAGCAGTGAAGCGCTGGCCGTCGTGAAGCCCCAGCATTTT.

The chain has TRBV5-1 and TRBJ2-1; D possibly uses TRBD1 or TRBD2 (5 bases each). The CDR3 contains 13 residues. V gave up 7 bases and J gave up 7 bases, with 15 bases separating them. CDR1 is SGHRS and CDR2 is YFSETQ in the germline V gene. CDR3 sequence: CASFLGTRNEQFF. CDR3 nucleotide sequence: TGCGCCAGCTTCCTGGGGACCCGGAATGAGCAGTTCTTC.

The chain is built from TRBV30 and TRBJ1-1, with a weak D call TRBD1 (5 bases). CDR1 and CDR2 (germline): GTSNPN, SVGIG (reference sequence). V lost 3 bases and J lost 1, with 15 bases in between. CDR3 length equals 15 residues. CDR3 protein: CAWRIGTFRNTEAFF. CDR3 coding DNA: TGTGCCTGGAGAATAGGGACTTTCCGGAACACTGAAGCTTTCTTT.

The chain joins TRBV5-1 to TRBJ2-1; TRBD1 matches 7 bases. The CDR3 is 14 amino acids. The ends lost 7 bases at V and 7 bases at J; junction bases unmatched: 11. Germline values: CDR1 SGHRS, CDR2 YFSETQ. CDR3 sequence (DNA): TGCGCCAGCCACCGACAGGGAACTACAAATGAGCAGTTCTTC. Protein sequence: CASHRQGTTNEQFF.

The V call is TRBV29-1, the J call TRBJ2-1; a weak D match, TRBD2 (5 bases). V lost 3 bases and J 7 bases, leaving 19 bases between the germline ends. Germline V gene sequence: CDR1 SQVTM, CDR2 ANQGSEA. The length of the CDR3 is 15 residues. CDR3 region: CSVDEDDFRRNEQFF. The DNA for the CDR3 is TGCAGCGTTGATGAAGATGATTTCAGGAGGAATGAGCAGTTCTTC.

This chain connects TRBV29-1 to TRBJ1-2, with a weak D call TRBD1 (5 bases). The CDR3 is 13 amino acids. Between the trimmed V and J ends, which lost 4 bases and 8 bases, there was a span of 17 bases. CDR1 is SQVTM, CDR2 ANQGSEA, per germline. The CDR3 nucleotides are TGCAGCGTTGGTTGGGGAGGGGTGGGAGGCTACACCTTC. Amino acid sequence: CSVGWGGVGGYTF. Based on the CDR3 plus reference TRBV29-1 and TRBJ1-2, the full variable domain is SAVISQKPSRDICQRGTSLTIQCQVDSQVTMMFWYRQQPGQSLTLIATANQGSEATYESGFVIDKFPISRPNLTFSTLTVSNMSPEDSSIYLCSVGWGGVGGYTFGSGTRLTVV.

The J gene is TRBJ2-1, the V gene TRBV5-1; D might be TRBD1 or TRBD2, each matching 7 bases. Germline values: CDR1 SGHRS, CDR2 YFSETQ. CDR3 size: 16 residues. The germline V and J ends were trimmed by 3 bases and 3 bases, with 16 bases remaining between them. As DNA, the CDR3 is TGCGCCAGCAGCTCTTATGGCAGGGGGGGCTACAATGAGCAGTTCTTC. Its translation: CASSSYGRGGYNEQFF.

This clone was found a few times. The genes are TRBV15 and TRBJ2-2; maybe TRBD1 (7 bases). This CDR3 is 18 amino acids long. Per germline, CDR1 LNHNV and CDR2 YYDKDF (reference sequence). V lost 5 bases to trimming and J lost 6 bases, with 25 bases between them. In DNA form, the CDR3 reads TGTGCCACCAGCCATCCTGAGGAGGGGCAGGGGGATTCCGGGGAGCTGTTTTTT. It specifies CATSHPEEGQGDSGELFF. Full variable domain (outside the CDR3, taken from reference TRBV15 and TRBJ2-2): DAMVIQNPRYQVTQFGKPVTLSCSQTLNHNVMYWYQQKSSQAPKLLFHYYDKDFNNEADTPDNFQSRRPNTSFCFLDIRSPGLGDTAMYLCATSHPEEGQGDSGELFFGEGSRLTVL.

J is TRBJ1-4 and V is TRBV11-2, with 10 bases identical to TRBD1. The CDR3 has 15 amino acids. The V gene's germline CDR1 is SGHAT and CDR2 FQNNGV. V lost 4 bases and J lost 7; bases outside the gene matches: 6. The CDR3 DNA is TGTGCCAGCAGCTCCCGACAGGGGGCTGGTGAAAAACTGTTTTTT. This codes for CASSSRQGAGEKLFF.